These 6 T cell receptor beta chains originate from one sample sequenced in a study of T cells in Graves' hyperthyroidism and ophthalmopathy. TCR beta CDR3 regions were amplified from RNA transcripts. HTBI primers drove first-round RT-PCR of the TCR CDR3. Using its own MiXCR run on the multiplex PCR reads, TCRdb lists one record per CDR3 protein. The sample records 530,000 or so distinct CDR3 sequences, 17% being singletons. The sequenced sample was blood. The receptors stem from a woman younger than 30 with Graves' ophthalmopathy.

This clonotype was seen a handful of times. The chain employs TRBV25-1 and TRBJ1-2; 7 bases are a match to TRBD1. Germline V gene sequence: CDR1 MGHDK, CDR2 SYGVNS. Trimming cost V 2 bases and J 8 bases; bases outside gene matches: 8. CDR3 length: 14 amino acids. The CDR3 loop is CASSELGGGGGYTF. In DNA form, the CDR3 reads TGTGCCAGCAGTGAACTGGGAGGGGGCGGCGGCTACACCTTC.

At least ten counts were recorded for this clonotype. The CDR3 here is CASSQDQTGELFF. CDR3 DNA sequence: TGCGCCAGCAGCCAAGACCAGACCGGGGAGCTGTTTTTT. The rearrangement links TRBV4-1 to TRBJ2-2, with D unresolved. Trimming shortened V by 0 bases and J by 5 bases, and 4 bases separated the two germline ends. Looked up from germline, CDR1 is MGHRA and CDR2 is YSYEKL. The CDR3 contains 13 residues.

The chain couples TRBV7-6 to TRBJ1-5, with D possibly matching TRBD1 (5 bases). The CDR3 runs 15 residues. Germline lookup yields CDR1 SGHVS and CDR2 FNYEAQ. V lost 6 bases and J lost 0, with 12 bases in between. DNA for the CDR3: TGTGCCAGCAGTAAGACAGACAATAGCAATCAGCCCCAGCATTTT. It encodes CASSKTDNSNQPQHF.

This clonotype was observed many times. The chain combines TRBV11-2 with TRBJ2-7, with 13 bases identical to TRBD2. CDR3 length: 19 amino acids. V lost 6 bases and J lost 4; bases outside the gene matches: 18. Germline V gene lookup returns CDR1 SGHAT and CDR2 FQNNGV. CDR3 sequence (DNA): TGTGCCAGCAGGAATAGGGCTGGACTAGCGGGGGAAGACCCTTACGAGCAGTACTTC. Translated, it gives CASRNRAGLAGEDPYEQYF.

V and J are TRBV19 and TRBJ1-1, with a possible D match to TRBD1 (6 bases). This CDR3 is 15 amino acids long. Trimming cost V 3 bases and J 2 bases, with 13 bases left between them. Germline V CDR1 and CDR2: LNHDA, SQIVND (reference sequence). The CDR3 nucleotides are TGTGCCAGTAGTATCCCCCGGGGGACAAACACTGAAGCTTTCTTT. This translates into CASSIPRGTNTEAFF.

The table lists this clonotype with many counts. The gene calls are TRBV6-1 and TRBJ1-6; D is possibly TRBD1 (6 bases). Germline-derived CDR1 and CDR2 are MNHNS and SASEGT. Trimming removed 3 bases from V and 8 bases from J, with 17 bases in between. The CDR3 is 16 amino acids. CDR3 coding DNA: TGTGCCAGCAGTGACAGGGGAAGAACTATTCATTCACCCCTCCACTTT. The encoded protein is CASSDRGRTIHSPLHF.